This T cell receptor beta chain was sequenced in a study of blood T cell repertoires in COVID-19. Study at large: Acute and convalescent COVID-19 specimens originated in the United States, Italy and Spain. Sample material is recorded as cDNA or gDNA derived from T cells, B-cell-depleted T cells, or PBMCs.

One Seattle source followed patients from active infection through their disease course. As handled by the study authors: Reference gene primer amplification yielded estimated nucleated cell counts. Clones were read by immunoSEQ multiplex PCR, and TCRdb kept only the in-frame ones, dropping some. V and J calls and clone size are those listed in that table; D and trimming were worked out from the DNA. The data hold about 230,000 clones, with 75% to 85% observed a single time. Looked up from germline, CDR1 is SGHDN and CDR2 is FVKESK. V was cut by 2 bases and J by 3 bases, with 10 bases left in between. CDR3 length: 15 residues.

The receptor's source is a woman aged 25 to 39 with COVID-19, enrolled during active disease. V is TRBV14 and J is TRBJ1-4, with a possible D match to TRBD1 (5 bases). Source material: peripheral blood. CDR3 in amino acids: CASSQPVGANEKLFF. CDR3 nucleotides: TGTGCCAGCAGCCAACCCGTAGGGGCTAATGAAAAACTGTTTTTT.